This T cell receptor beta chain was captured by sequencing in a study of somatic mutations in cytotoxic T cells in rheumatoid arthritis. Across the whole study: After diagnosis, patient blood (about 27 ml EDTA) was drawn right away, before any treatment was given.

Method: immunoSEQ multiplex PCR; TCRdb's copy keeps in-frame clones and lacks some. The sample includes around 16,000 clones, roughly 80% of them seen just once. The V gene's germline CDR1 is WSHSY and CDR2 SAAADI. The CDR3 consists of 12 residues. The germline V and J ends were trimmed by 6 bases and 0 bases, with 6 bases remaining between them. Sequencing was done on a sample of CD8+ T cells sorted from blood. The clonotype originates from an adult with rheumatoid arthritis. The gene calls are TRBV10-2 and TRBJ2-7; possible D gene TRBD1, 6 bases. The CDR3 is CASRQGSYEQYF. CDR3 sequence (DNA): TGCGCCAGCAGACAGGGCTCCTACGAGCAGTACTTC.